Reported below is one TCR beta chain. The sample is drawn from a study of cytomegalovirus exposure and HLA in healthy donors. Germline assignment: CDR1 KGHSH and CDR2 LQKENI. V gave up 3 bases and J gave up 1 base, with 13 bases separating them. This CDR3 is built from 16 residues. Primers for the PCR totalled 60 Vbeta and 13 Jbeta. Assay: immunoSEQ multiplex PCR; the TCRdb copy retains only in-frame clones and omits some. Here the sample spans roughly 100,000 clones, around 79% being singletons. The receptor was derived from a man aged 60-69 years in good health and CMV-seronegative. This chain connects TRBV18 to TRBJ2-1; D is perhaps TRBD2 (6 bases). The sequencing input was PBMCs. The CDR3 reads CASSPGLAQSYNEQFF. The CDR3 DNA reads as TGTGCCAGCTCACCCGGCCTAGCGCAATCCTACAATGAGCAGTTCTTC.